This TCR beta chain was captured by sequencing in a study of graft-versus-host responses after intestinal transplantation. The CDR3 runs to 16 residues. Germline CDR1 reads SGHDT; CDR2 reads YYEEEE. V trimming: 3 bases; J trimming: 0 bases; junction bases outside the gene matches: 7. Libraries were prepared by immunoSEQ multiplex PCR; TCRdb keeps only in-frame clonotypes and omits some of them. The sample holds about 94,000 clones; 91% are singletons and the top ten take 0.5%. To note about this clone: Its target is unknown.

The source was unstimulated CD8+ T cells sorted from spleen or lymph node cells, collected before intestinal transplant. The TCR comes from a human donor who received an intestinal transplant. The chain joins TRBV5-6 to TRBJ2-5, with 8 bases fitting TRBD1. CDR3 in DNA: TGTGCCAGCAGCTATGACCAGGGGGCTTACCAAGAGACCCAGTACTTC. Translation: CASSYDQGAYQETQYF.